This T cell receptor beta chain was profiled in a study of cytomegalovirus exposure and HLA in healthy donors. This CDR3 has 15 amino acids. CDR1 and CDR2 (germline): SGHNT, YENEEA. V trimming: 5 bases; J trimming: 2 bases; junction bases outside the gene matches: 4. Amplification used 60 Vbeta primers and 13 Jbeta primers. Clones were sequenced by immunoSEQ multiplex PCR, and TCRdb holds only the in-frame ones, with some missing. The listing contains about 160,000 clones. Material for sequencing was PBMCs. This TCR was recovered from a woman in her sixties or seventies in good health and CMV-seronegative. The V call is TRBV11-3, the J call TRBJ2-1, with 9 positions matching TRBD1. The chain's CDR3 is CASSTHRGPYNEQFF. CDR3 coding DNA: TGTGCCAGCAGCACCCACAGGGGGCCCTACAATGAGCAGTTCTTC.